Below, 6 T cell receptor beta chains from the same sample are listed, as sequenced in a study of blood T cells in healthy people across ages. With a J-beta primer mix and a sample-barcoded 5' primer, a second PCR ran roughly 7 to 11 cycles. TCRdb analysed the 5' RACE reads with MiXCR anew, one entry per CDR3 protein. The repertoire holds 1.5 million to 2 million distinct CDR3 sequences, with 34% as singletons. The sample comprised blood. These receptors all come from a woman aged 30 to 39 in good health.

This clonotype was observed many times. Relative to the germline gene, one junction end is altered; a read error may explain this. The J gene is TRBJ2-1, the V gene TRBV5-1; D not resolved. The length of the CDR3 is 13 residues. The germline V gene encodes CDR1 SGHRS and CDR2 YFSETQ. As DNA, the CDR3 is TGTGCCAGCAGCTTAGGGTCGAACAATGAGCAGTTCTTC. Protein: CASSLGSNNEQFF. Drawing the rest from reference TRBV5-1 and TRBJ2-1, the complete variable domain is KAGVTQTPRYLIKTRGQQVTLSCSPISGHRSVSWYQQTPGQGLQFLFEYFSETQRNKGNFPGRFSGRQFSNSRSEMNVSTLELGDSALYLCASSLGSNNEQFFGPGTRLTVL.

This clonotype came up a few times. The chain has TRBV15 and TRBJ2-7; D is ambiguous. CDR3 length: 12 amino acids. Trimming removed 1 base at V and 6 bases at J, with 7 bases between. Germline CDR1 reads LNHNV; CDR2 reads YYDKDF (reference sequence). CDR3 protein: CATSRVEGEQYF. The CDR3 DNA sequence: TGTGCCACCAGCAGAGTGGAAGGCGAGCAGTACTTC.

The chain employs TRBV7-2 and TRBJ2-7; the match to TRBD2 covers 7 bases. J was trimmed by 1 base and V by 0 bases; bases with no gene match: 3. Per the germline V gene, CDR1 is SGHTA and CDR2 is FQGNSA. The CDR3 consists of 15 residues. CDR3 loop: CASSLAGLNSYEQYF. CDR3 nucleotide sequence: TGTGCCAGCAGCTTAGCGGGACTAAATTCCTACGAGCAGTACTTC.

This clonotype occurred a few times. The V and J genes are TRBV9 and TRBJ1-6; D uncertain. The ends were cut back, 0 bases at V and 13 bases at J, with 17 bases in the middle. The CDR3 consists of 15 residues. Germline loops: CDR1 SGDLS, CDR2 YYNGEE. The CDR3 is CASSVAPEGSFPLHF. The CDR3, as DNA: TGTGCCAGCAGCGTAGCCCCCGAAGGTTCTTTCCCCCTCCACTTT. Full variable domain (outside the CDR3, taken from reference TRBV9 and TRBJ1-6): DSGVTQTPKHLITATGQRVTLRCSPRSGDLSVYWYQQSLDQGLQFLIQYYNGEERAKGNILERFSAQQFPDLHSELNLSSLELGDSALYFCASSVAPEGSFPLHFGNGTRLTVT.

On this clonotype itself: At one end, the junction sequence differs from germline, possibly due to a read error. This chain joins TRBV28 and TRBJ2-7; 7 bases agree with TRBD2. The CDR3 is 15 residues long. Germline V lookup: CDR1 MDHEN, CDR2 SYDVKM. CDR3 bases: TGTGCCAACAGTCTACGGGGAGGGGTCTCCTACGAGCAGTACTTC. The encoded protein is CANSLRGGVSYEQYF.

The chain uses TRBV7-8 and TRBJ2-3; 7 bases match TRBD1. Germline CDR1 and CDR2: SGHVS and FQNEAQ. Trimming removed 1 base from V and 4 bases from J; junction bases left unmatched: 14. This CDR3 comprises 18 residues. The CDR3 coding sequence is TGTGCCAGCAGCTTAGGCCTTCGGGGACAGATCCCCTCAGATACGCAGTATTTT. Translating it yields CASSLGLRGQIPSDTQYF. The full variable domain, rest sourced from reference TRBV7-8 and TRBJ2-3, is GAGVSQSPRYKVAKRGQDVALRCDPISGHVSLFWYQQALGQGPEFLTYFQNEAQLDKSGLPSDRFFAERPEGSVSTLKIQRTQQEDSAVYLCASSLGLRGQIPSDTQYFGPGTRLTVL.